Presented here are 32 T cell receptor beta chains from one specimen sequenced in a study of STAT5B mutations in CD4+ large granular lymphocyte leukemia. Sequencing used immunoSEQ multiplex PCR; TCRdb keeps in-frame clones, though not all of them. The sample comprises approximately 31,000 clones, 72% of which are singletons, and 1.5% to 2% rests with the top ten. Specimen: CD4+ T cells from blood buffy coats. These receptors came from a human donor in good health.

The gene calls are TRBV27 and TRBJ1-4, with 7 bases lining up with TRBD1. V gave up 6 bases and J gave up 6 bases; unmatched junction bases: 13. Germline-derived CDR1 and CDR2 are MNHEY and SMNVEV (reference sequence). This CDR3 contains 16 residues. The CDR3 loop reads CASSPAFRGRYEKLFF. The CDR3 DNA follows: TGTGCCAGCAGCCCAGCCTTCAGGGGGAGGTATGAAAAACTGTTTTTT.

The genes are TRBV7-2 and TRBJ2-7; 12 bases agree with TRBD2. The CDR3 covers 14 residues. Germline V gives CDR1 SGHTA, CDR2 FQGNSA. J gave up 5 bases and V 5 bases, and 4 bases lay outside the gene matches. The CDR3: CASSPSGGANEQYF. The CDR3 nucleotides read TGTGCCAGCAGCCCTAGCGGGGGGGCGAACGAGCAGTACTTC.

The chain is built from TRBV5-1 and TRBJ2-3, with 10 bases aligning to TRBD2. This CDR3 is 14 amino acids long. CDR1 SGHRS and CDR2 YFSETQ come from the germline V gene. The ends lost 1 base at V and 6 bases at J; junction bases unmatched: 2. Here the CDR3 reads CASSLPGLADTQYF. CDR3 sequence (DNA): TGCGCCAGCAGCTTGCCGGGACTAGCGGATACGCAGTATTTT.

The J gene is TRBJ1-2, the V gene TRBV6-5; D remains unclear. V gave up 2 bases and J gave up 7 bases, with 14 bases separating them. This CDR3 has 14 amino acids. CDR1 MNHEY and CDR2 SVGAGI come from the germline V gene. CDR3 DNA sequence: TGTGCCAGCAGTTACCAGAAGGGAGTCGGTGGCTACACCTTC. Encoded protein: CASSYQKGVGGYTF.

The chain uses TRBV7-2 and TRBJ2-7; 8 nucleotides agree with TRBD1. CDR1 and CDR2 (germline): SGHTA, FQGNSA. Losses at the gene ends were 8 bases for V and 4 bases for J; bases not matched to a gene: 13. This CDR3 spans 15 amino acids. The CDR3 sequence: CASGASGTGVYEQYF. The DNA of the CDR3 is TGTGCCAGCGGAGCCTCCGGGACAGGCGTTTACGAGCAGTACTTC.

A few counts support this clone. The chain links TRBV19 to TRBJ1-6; no reliable D call. The CDR3 loop spans 14 amino acids. V shed 3 bases and J shed 6 bases, with 9 bases lying between them. Germline loops: CDR1 LNHDA, CDR2 SQIVND (reference sequence). CDR3 sequence reads: CASSILGSNSPLHF. The CDR3 DNA is TGTGCCAGTAGTATCCTCGGCTCTAATTCACCCCTCCACTTT.

V gene TRBV2 combines with J gene TRBJ2-4, with D possibly called TRBD1 or TRBD2 (5 bases each). The V gene's germline CDR1 is SNHLY and CDR2 FYNNEI. The V end was cut by 10 bases, the J end by 2 bases, with 12 bases between. This CDR3 spans 13 amino acids. The CDR3 loop reads CATKRGTKNIQYF. As DNA, the CDR3 is TGTGCCACCAAGAGGGGCACCAAAAACATTCAGTACTTC.

This clone has a handful of counts. Written as DNA, the CDR3 is TGTGCCAGCAGTTACTCACAGGCCAGTGAAAAACTGTTTTTT. Translated, it gives CASSYSQASEKLFF. The J gene is TRBJ1-4, the V gene TRBV6-5; TRBD1 is a possible D gene (5 bases). The length of the CDR3 is 14 residues. V shed 0 bases and J shed 7 bases, with 9 bases lying between them. The germline CDR1 and CDR2 sequences are MNHEY and SVGAGI.

The chain carries TRBV11-3 and TRBJ2-3; maybe TRBD1 (6 bases). CDR3 length equals 14 residues. CDR1 and CDR2 from the germline V gene are SGHNT and YENEEA. Trimming pared 1 base from V and 5 bases from J, leaving 10 bases between. CDR3 sequence (DNA): TGTGCCAGCAGCTTAGGGGAACAGGGAGATACGCAGTATTTT. The encoded protein is CASSLGEQGDTQYF.

The chain links TRBV5-4 to TRBJ2-3, with 9 bases matching TRBD2. With 4 bases clipped from V and 2 bases from J, the junction kept 8 bases outside the gene matches. Germline V lookup: CDR1 SGHNT, CDR2 YYREEE (reference sequence). The CDR3 extends over 16 amino acids. CDR3 sequence (DNA): TGTGCCAGCAGCCGCGCGCGGGGGGGGTACACAGATACGCAGTATTTT. Translating gives CASSRARGGYTDTQYF.

The chain uses TRBV7-6 and TRBJ1-2; D remains ambiguous. The CDR3 consists of 15 residues. The germline V gene encodes CDR1 SGHVS and CDR2 FNYEAQ. Between the trimmed V and J ends, which lost 5 bases and 3 bases, there was a span of 16 bases. The CDR3 DNA is TGTGCCAGCAGCCCATCATCGACGGGATACTATGGCTACACCTTC. Its translation is CASSPSSTGYYGYTF. Complete variable domain (other parts from reference TRBV7-6 and TRBJ1-2): GAGVSQSPRYKVTKRGQDVALRCDPISGHVSLYWYRQALGQGPEFLTYFNYEAQQDKSGLPNDRFSAERPEGSISTLTIQRTEQRDSAMYRCASSPSSTGYYGYTFGSGTRLTVV.

Turning to this clone: The CDR3 ends on some other residue instead of the conserved phenylalanine or tryptophan, so this is likely a read error. The limits of the CDR3 on the DNA are not certain, so only TCRdb's listed CDR3 is given. The chain joins TRBV19 to TRBJ1-1; TRBD1 reflects the table's D call only, with no check against the DNA. Germline values: CDR1 LNHDA, CDR2 SQIVND (reference sequence). The CDR3 region is 8 residues in length, termini included. The CDR3 is CASRGQVT.

This rearrangement joins TRBV5-6 to TRBJ2-2, with a tentative D call TRBD1 (5 bases). The ends were cut back, 3 bases at V and 1 base at J, with 10 bases in the middle. This CDR3 is 15 amino acids long. Germline values: CDR1 SGHDT, CDR2 YYEEEE. In nucleotides, the CDR3 is TGTGCCAGCAGCTCATTACAGGAGAACACCGGGGAGCTGTTTTTT. This encodes CASSSLQENTGELFF. The variable domain in full, completed from reference TRBV5-6 and TRBJ2-2, reads DAGVTQSPTHLIKTRGQQVTLRCSPKSGHDTVSWYQQALGQGPQFIFQYYEEEERQRGNFPDRFSGHQFPNYSSELNVNALLLGDSALYLCASSSLQENTGELFFGEGSRLTVL.

The rearrangement links TRBV28 to TRBJ2-7; D perhaps matches TRBD2 (6 bases). V was shortened by 8 bases and J by 4 bases, with 18 bases between the two germline ends. The CDR3 has 14 amino acids. Per the germline V gene, CDR1 is MDHEN and CDR2 is SYDVKM. CDR3 amino acids: CASERGGLGYEQYF. The DNA for the CDR3 is TGTGCCAGCGAACGTGGGGGGTTAGGGTACGAGCAGTACTTC.

The chain is built from TRBV7-6 and TRBJ1-6, with TRBD1 matching 8 bases. The J segment lost 9 bases and the V segment lost 5 bases, leaving 6 bases of the junction unmatched. Germline V lookup: CDR1 SGHVS, CDR2 FNYEAQ. CDR3 length: 14 amino acids. For the CDR3, the DNA is TGTGCCAGCAGCCCACGACAGGGGCCTTCACCCCTCCACTTT. It codes for CASSPRQGPSPLHF.

The chain has TRBV27 and TRBJ1-6; no definite D call. The V end was cut by 8 bases, the J end by 8 bases, with 13 bases between. Germline loops: CDR1 MNHEY, CDR2 SMNVEV (reference sequence). The CDR3 covers 13 residues. CDR3: CASHRERYSPLHF. The CDR3 DNA reads TGTGCCAGCCATAGGGAGAGATATTCACCCCTCCACTTT.

This chain uses TRBV5-5 with TRBJ2-5; 7 nucleotides match TRBD1. J lost 4 bases, V lost 9 bases, and 15 bases had no gene match. Germline-derived CDR1 and CDR2 are SGHKS and YYEKEE (reference sequence). The CDR3 runs 15 residues. The CDR3, as DNA: TGTGCCACCCACTCAGGAAGACAGGGCGGAGAGACCCAGTACTTC. This encodes CATHSGRQGGETQYF.

The rearrangement links TRBV7-2 to TRBJ1-2; D is perhaps TRBD1 (6 bases). In germline, CDR1 is SGHTA, CDR2 FQGNSA. The CDR3 is 13 residues long. Trimming removed 5 bases at V and 2 bases at J, with 9 bases between. For the CDR3, the DNA is TGTGCCAGCAGCCGGGACACGAACTATGGCTACACCTTC. Translated: CASSRDTNYGYTF. The complete variable domain, with remaining parts taken from reference TRBV7-2 and TRBJ1-2, reads GAGVSQSPSNKVTEKGKDVELRCDPISGHTALYWYRQSLGQGLEFLIYFQGNSAPDKSGLPSDRFSAERTGGSVSTLTIQRTQQEDSAVYLCASSRDTNYGYTFGSGTRLTVV.

The rearrangement joins TRBV11-2 to TRBJ2-6, with D perhaps matching TRBD1 (5 bases). The CDR3 loop spans 16 amino acids. Germline assignment: CDR1 SGHAT and CDR2 FQNNGV. Trimming took off 3 bases at V and 4 bases at J, with 13 bases between the two ends. The CDR3 here is CASSLGPARGANVLTF. The CDR3, as DNA: TGTGCCAGCAGCTTGGGGCCCGCTAGAGGGGCCAACGTCCTGACTTTC.

The sample holds one count of this clone. The chain employs TRBV25-1 and TRBJ2-3, with D unclear. The germline V gene has CDR1 MGHDK and CDR2 SYGVNS. V lost 6 bases and J lost 2, with 9 bases in between. This CDR3 spans 13 amino acids. CDR3 in amino acids: CASRDGSTDTQYF. As DNA, the CDR3 is TGTGCCAGCAGGGACGGATCCACAGATACGCAGTATTTT.

V and J are TRBV9 and TRBJ1-5, with a tentative D call TRBD1 (5 bases). CDR3 length: 14 amino acids. Trimming shortened V by 1 base and J by 9 bases, and 14 bases separated the two germline ends. From germline, CDR1 is SGDLS and CDR2 YYNGEE. The DNA of the CDR3 is TGTGCCAGCAGCGTACAGGGTATTGGAGGGCCCCAGCATTTT. It specifies CASSVQGIGGPQHF.

The chain is built from TRBV7-8 and TRBJ2-7; the match to TRBD2 covers 8 bases. The J segment lost 1 base and the V segment lost 0 bases, leaving 8 bases of the junction unmatched. CDR1 is SGHVS, CDR2 FQNEAQ, per germline. The CDR3 runs to 17 residues. CDR3 coding DNA: TGTGCCAGCAGCTTAGCGCGGGGCGGGGGGACATCCTACGAGCAGTACTTC. Translating gives CASSLARGGGTSYEQYF.

This CDR3 is CASSFHRNLEYEQYF. The CDR3 nucleotides read TGCGCCAGCAGCTTTCACAGGAATTTGGAGTACGAGCAGTACTTC. The chain recombines TRBV5-1 with TRBJ2-7; D possibly corresponds to TRBD1 (5 bases). This CDR3 contains 15 residues. Germline V lookup: CDR1 SGHRS, CDR2 YFSETQ. V lost 2 bases, J lost 4 bases, and 16 bases lay in between.

This clone turned up a few times. This chain connects TRBV7-2 to TRBJ1-1; TRBD1 matches 8 bases. Per the germline V gene, CDR1 is SGHTA and CDR2 is FQGNSA. V shed 5 bases and J 1 base; nucleotides not matched to a gene: 9. This CDR3 has 16 residues. Written as DNA, the CDR3 is TGTGCCAGCAGCGTCGCATCCGGGACAGGGAACACTGAAGCTTTCTTT. It yields the protein CASSVASGTGNTEAFF.

This rearrangement joins TRBV9 to TRBJ2-1; D is possibly TRBD1 or TRBD2 (5 bases each). Looked up from germline, CDR1 is SGDLS and CDR2 is YYNGEE. CDR3 size: 15 residues. Trimming stripped 0 bases from V and 8 bases from J, with 15 bases between. The CDR3 region is CASSVDGASWYEQFF. The DNA of the CDR3 is TGTGCCAGCAGCGTAGACGGGGCCTCCTGGTATGAGCAGTTCTTC.

This chain joins TRBV5-1 and TRBJ2-1, with D hard to call. Between the trimmed V and J ends, which lost 3 bases and 7 bases, there was a span of 8 bases. This CDR3 is built from 12 residues. Per germline, CDR1 SGHRS and CDR2 YFSETQ. CDR3 nucleotide sequence: TGCGCCAGCAGCTGGAGCCAGAATGAGCAGTTCTTC. Encoded protein: CASSWSQNEQFF.

The chain recombines TRBV7-2 with TRBJ1-2; TRBD1 is a possible D gene (5 bases). V gave up 5 bases and J gave up 3 bases, with 13 bases separating them. Germline V gene data show CDR1 as SGHTA and CDR2 as FQGNSA. There are 14 residues in the CDR3. The DNA for the CDR3 is TGTGCCAGCAGCATCGGGACGGAGTACTATGGCTACACCTTC. This encodes CASSIGTEYYGYTF. The variable domain in full, with the rest retrieved from reference TRBV7-2 and TRBJ1-2, is GAGVSQSPSNKVTEKGKDVELRCDPISGHTALYWYRQSLGQGLEFLIYFQGNSAPDKSGLPSDRFSAERTGGSVSTLTIQRTQQEDSAVYLCASSIGTEYYGYTFGSGTRLTVV.

The rearrangement uses TRBV19 and TRBJ1-1; D remains unclear. The V gene lost 4 bases and the J gene lost 4 bases, with 10 bases spanning the gap. The CDR3 contains 13 residues. The germline gives CDR1 LNHDA, CDR2 SQIVND (reference sequence). CDR3 in amino acids: CASSNRLATEAFF. The CDR3 region has the DNA TGTGCCAGTAGTAACCGCCTGGCCACTGAAGCTTTCTTT.

This chain uses TRBV9 with TRBJ2-7; D is perhaps TRBD1 (5 bases). This CDR3 spans 14 amino acids. V gave up 0 bases and J gave up 5 bases, with 12 bases separating them. Germline-derived CDR1 and CDR2 are SGDLS and YYNGEE. The CDR3 DNA reads TGTGCCAGCAGCGTAGATAGCAGGGCCCACGAGCAGTACTTC. It yields the protein CASSVDSRAHEQYF. The full variable domain, its missing parts supplied by reference TRBV9 and TRBJ2-7, is DSGVTQTPKHLITATGQRVTLRCSPRSGDLSVYWYQQSLDQGLQFLIQYYNGEERAKGNILERFSAQQFPDLHSELNLSSLELGDSALYFCASSVDSRAHEQYFGPGTRLTVT.

CDR3 protein: CASSLDGSGAFYEQYF. The CDR3, as DNA: TGTGCCAGCAGCTTAGATGGTAGCGGGGCGTTCTACGAGCAGTACTTC. The chain carries TRBV7-2 and TRBJ2-7; 8 bases fit TRBD2. Germline V gives CDR1 SGHTA, CDR2 FQGNSA. The V gene end was trimmed by 1 base and the J gene end by 3 bases; junction bases not matched to a gene: 8. CDR3 length equals 16 residues.

The rearrangement uses TRBV15 and TRBJ2-5, with D possibly being TRBD1 or TRBD2 (6 bases each). V lost 11 bases, J lost 4 bases, and 20 bases lay in between. This CDR3 has 14 residues. Germline CDR1 is LNHNV and CDR2 is YYDKDF (reference sequence). The CDR3 loop reads CAAGGGARRETQYF. DNA of the CDR3: TGTGCCGCCGGGGGCGGGGCGCGGAGAGAGACCCAGTACTTC.

V and J are TRBV10-3 and TRBJ1-2, with D unclear. The CDR3 runs 14 residues. V gave up 0 bases and J gave up 8 bases, with 13 bases separating them. In germline, CDR1 is ENHRY, CDR2 SYGVKD. This CDR3 reads CAISESVERKGYTF. The CDR3, as DNA: TGTGCCATCAGTGAGTCGGTGGAGCGGAAGGGCTACACCTTC.